This T cell receptor beta chain was captured in a study of control samples from healthy donors and cancer patients. Germline trimming cut 6 bases from V and 1 base from J; bases unmatched to any gene: 12. Looked up from germline, CDR1 is SNHLY and CDR2 is FYNNEI. This CDR3 has 17 amino acids. Assay: immunoSEQ multiplex PCR; the TCRdb copy retains only in-frame clones and omits some. The sample lists 170,000 or so clones; 75% to 95% were seen once. The chain uses TRBV2 and TRBJ1-2, with TRBD1 matching 9 bases. This clonotype was obtained from a woman in her thirties or forties in good health. Sequencing was carried out using blood. The chain's CDR3 is CASRSGTGTVFNYGYTF. The CDR3 bases are TGTGCCAGCAGGTCAGGGACAGGGACCGTATTTAACTATGGCTACACCTTC.